This T cell receptor (beta chain) emerged from a study of T cell responses to AZD1222 COVID-19 vaccine. Findings of the study overall: Repertoires were obtained only post-peak T cell response. Vaccine-related CD4 TCRs covered spike, predominating at 160-218 and 743-854. Nearly half of unique spike-specific TCRs reportedly avoided B.1.351 and B.1.1.7 mutated regions.

The protocol was immunoSEQ multiplex PCR, while the TCRdb copy is restricted to in-frame clones and leaves out a portion. There are approximately 110,000 clones in the sample; 80% to 90% occur only once, and roughly 4.5% lies in the top ten. Pooling of second doses given at about 4 or about 12 weeks was done. V was pared by 3 bases and J by 4 bases, with 9 bases between. The CDR3 length is 14 residues. CDR1 LNHDA and CDR2 SQIVND come from the germline V gene (reference sequence). For this clone: Its target is unknown.

The chain recombines TRBV19 with TRBJ2-2; no clear D. This sample comprised peripheral blood, obtained 28 days after the second AZD1222 dose. The sequence came from an adult who received the AZD1222 COVID-19 vaccine. The chain's CDR3 is CASSIDTLTGELFF. CDR3 DNA sequence: TGTGCCAGTAGTATTGACACACTCACCGGGGAGCTGTTTTTT.